The 20 T cell receptor beta chains given below trace back to one sample, sequenced in a study of T cell repertoires in cytomegalovirus infection. For these receptors, no antigen is known. TCRdb re-derived calls from the reads in MiXCR, one entry per CDR3 protein. The table shows about 770,000 distinct CDR3 sequences, with roughly 28% occurring only once. The sequences come from cultured CD8+ T cells from PBMCs, collected from culture after CMV antigen stimulation. Source of these receptors: a human donor in good health (CMV status not recorded). Some clones in this sample may be carry-over from other donors' samples.

This chain joins TRBV29-1 and TRBJ2-7; TRBD1 might be the D (6 bases). Germline CDR1 is SQVTM and CDR2 is ANQGSEA. The V and J ends lost 2 bases and 1 base respectively, with 9 bases between them. This CDR3 is 13 amino acids long. The CDR3 spells CSVENRESYEQYF. CDR3 in DNA: TGCAGCGTTGAAAACAGGGAATCCTACGAGCAGTACTTC.

This clonotype was counted at least ten times. J is TRBJ1-5 and V is TRBV12-3 or TRBV12-4; D not resolved. The CDR3 is 18 residues long. V was shortened by 3 bases and J by 0 bases, with 18 bases between the two germline ends. CDR3 residues: CASSFSPSPEGSNQPQHF. In nucleotides, the CDR3 is TGTGCCAGCAGTTTTTCTCCCTCACCGGAGGGTAGCAATCAGCCCCAGCATTTT.

The gene calls are TRBV6-8 and TRBJ2-1; D ambiguous. Germline V gene lookup returns CDR1 MNHGY and CDR2 SAAAGT. The V end was cut by 7 bases, the J end by 12 bases, with 13 bases between. This CDR3 has 11 residues. The CDR3 coding sequence is TGTGCCAGCACTGCGCCGGAGCGGCAGTTCTTC. Amino acids: CASTAPERQFF.

This clonotype occurred many times. The chain uses TRBV7-2 and TRBJ2-4; D gene ambiguous. CDR3 length: 16 amino acids. Trimming removed 5 bases from V and 9 bases from J, with 23 bases in between. Looked up from germline, CDR1 is SGHTA and CDR2 is FQGNSA. This CDR3 reads CASSIYEMGMNGIQYF. Written as DNA, the CDR3 is TGTGCCAGCAGCATCTACGAGATGGGAATGAATGGCATTCAGTACTTC.

J is TRBJ1-2 and V is TRBV19, with 10 nucleotides matching TRBD1. The junction had 5 bases not matched to a gene; V was cut back by 6 bases and J by 4 bases. Germline values: CDR1 LNHDA, CDR2 SQIVND (reference sequence). The CDR3 is 14 amino acids. The CDR3 loop reads CASSPRDRGYGYTF. CDR3 nucleotides: TGTGCCAGTAGCCCCCGGGACAGGGGCTATGGCTACACCTTC.

The chain links TRBV25-1 to TRBJ1-2; 8 bases align to TRBD1. The CDR3 loop spans 15 amino acids. J lost 2 bases, V lost 6 bases, and 8 bases had no gene match. CDR1 and CDR2 (germline): MGHDK, SYGVNS. The CDR3 reads CASRDGQGSNYGYTF. The DNA of the CDR3 is TGTGCCAGCAGGGACGGACAGGGATCCAACTATGGCTACACCTTC.

This clonotype turned up a few times. This chain links TRBV7-6 with TRBJ1-1, with TRBD1 matching 8 bases. This CDR3 is 16 amino acids long. Germline V lookup: CDR1 SGHVS, CDR2 FNYEAQ. Losses at the gene ends were 1 base for V and 5 bases for J; bases not matched to a gene: 9. The CDR3 here is CASSLVMRTGQTEAFF. The DNA for the CDR3 is TGTGCCAGCAGCTTAGTTATGAGGACAGGGCAAACTGAAGCTTTCTTT.

In this sample, this clonotype turned up many times. The rearrangement uses TRBV7-2 and TRBJ1-2; unclear D gene. Germline V lookup: CDR1 SGHTA, CDR2 FQGNSA. With 1 base removed from V and 3 bases from J, the gap between germline ends came to 9 bases. The CDR3 consists of 14 residues. The CDR3 DNA reads TGTGCCAGCAGCTTAGACAGATTTGACTATGGCTACACCTTC. It is translated as CASSLDRFDYGYTF.

As concerns this clonotype: This sequence may be a read error, since a much larger clone differs from it by one base. The chain combines TRBV7-6 with TRBJ1-1; 8 nucleotides agree with TRBD1. Germline V gives CDR1 SGHVS, CDR2 FNYEAQ. The CDR3 contains 17 residues. V gave up 5 bases and J gave up 3 bases; unmatched junction bases: 14. The CDR3 reads CASSLPGQEISYTEAFF. The CDR3 DNA is TGTGCCAGCAGCCTTCCGGGACAGGAAATTTCGTACACTGAAGCTTTCTTT.

The chain uses TRBV27 and TRBJ1-2, with D possibly TRBD1 on 5 matching bases. The CDR3 is 14 amino acids. Germline CDR1 is MNHEY and CDR2 is SMNVEV (reference sequence). V shed 5 bases and J shed 4 bases, with 14 bases lying between them. In nucleotides, the CDR3 is TGTGCCAGCAGTCCGCGACGGGGGTTCTATGGCTACACCTTC. Protein product: CASSPRRGFYGYTF.

The chain recombines TRBV2 with TRBJ2-7; D tentatively reads TRBD1 or TRBD2 (6 bases each). CDR1 is SNHLY, CDR2 FYNNEI, per germline. V lost 6 bases to trimming and J lost 5 bases, with 17 bases between them. The CDR3 extends over 14 amino acids. The CDR3 reads CASSTFGGPDEQYV. The CDR3 bases are TGTGCCAGCAGCACCTTTGGGGGGCCGGACGAGCAGTACGTC.

This clonotype was observed a handful of times. This chain connects TRBV7-9 to TRBJ2-3, with 9 bases fitting TRBD1. The CDR3 totals 17 residues. The germline CDR1 and CDR2 sequences are SEHNR and FQNEAQ (reference sequence). V shed 5 bases and J 2 bases; nucleotides not matched to a gene: 11. CDR3 DNA sequence: TGTGCCAGCAGCCCCAGGCTAGGGGACAGGGCCACAGATACGCAGTATTTT. This encodes CASSPRLGDRATDTQYF.

This clonotype has just a few counts. The chain links TRBV6-1 to TRBJ2-5; D is unresolved. The CDR3 has 15 residues. Germline CDR1 MNHNS, CDR2 SASEGT. With 1 base removed from V and 1 base from J, the gap between germline ends came to 10 bases. The CDR3 loop is CASSEEIGSQETQYF. The CDR3 DNA reads as TGTGCCAGCAGTGAAGAAATTGGCAGCCAAGAGACCCAGTACTTC.

This clonotype was seen only a few times. The chain couples TRBV11-3 to TRBJ1-1; no clear D. V dropped 0 bases and J dropped 1 base, with 21 bases sitting between them. CDR1 and CDR2 (germline): SGHNT, YENEEA. The CDR3 sequence is 19 residues long. CDR3 in amino acids: CASSLDEKFVAGENTEAFF. In nucleotides, the CDR3 is TGTGCCAGCAGCTTAGATGAGAAGTTTGTGGCAGGAGAGAACACTGAAGCTTTCTTT.

This clonotype has more than one count but fewer than ten. The chain is built from TRBV4-1 and TRBJ2-2, with D possibly called TRBD1 or TRBD2 (5 bases each). V was clipped by 4 bases and J by 4 bases, with 10 bases between them. The germline V gene encodes CDR1 MGHRA and CDR2 YSYEKL. The CDR3 contains 14 residues. The CDR3 region has the DNA TGCGCCAGCAGCCCAGAGAGGGGCACCGGGGAGCTGTTTTTT. This gives the protein CASSPERGTGELFF.

The chain has TRBV9 and TRBJ2-1; 9 bases are a match to TRBD2. The germline gives CDR1 SGDLS, CDR2 YYNGEE. The CDR3 spans 17 residues. The V segment lost 4 bases and the J segment 4 bases; nucleotides outside the gene matches: 12. In DNA form, the CDR3 reads TGTGCCAGCAGCATAGTAGGTGGTAGCGGGGGATACAATGAGCAGTTCTTC. Protein sequence: CASSIVGGSGGYNEQFF.

The chain combines TRBV4-1 with TRBJ2-2, with D possibly being TRBD2 (7 bases). Germline-derived CDR1 and CDR2 are MGHRA and YSYEKL. Trimming cost V 4 bases and J 5 bases, with 14 bases left between them. The CDR3 consists of 15 residues. CDR3 loop: CASSRGGLWTGELFF. In DNA form, the CDR3 reads TGCGCCAGCAGCCGGGGGGGCCTATGGACCGGGGAGCTGTTTTTT.

This clonotype was observed many times. The genes are TRBV6-1 and TRBJ2-1; the match to TRBD2 covers 7 bases. The length of the CDR3 is 15 residues. Trimming took 3 bases from V and 6 from J; bases not matched to a gene: 8. CDR1 is MNHNS, CDR2 SASEGT, per germline. In DNA form, the CDR3 reads TGTGCCAGCAGTGATGGGAGGGCCCATTCCAATGAGCAGTTCTTC. Translation gives CASSDGRAHSNEQFF.

The chain carries TRBV6-6 and TRBJ1-5; the D gene is possibly TRBD1 (5 bases). V was clipped by 7 bases and J by 0 bases, with 13 bases between them. The CDR3 length is 15 residues. The germline CDR1 and CDR2 sequences are MNHNY and SVGAGI (reference sequence). The CDR3 sequence: CASIDRDISNQPQHF. CDR3 nucleotides: TGTGCCAGCATAGACAGAGATATTAGCAATCAGCCCCAGCATTTT.

In its sample, this clonotype was seen a few times. The rearrangement joins TRBV12-5 to TRBJ1-1, with 8 bases that match TRBD1. This CDR3 has 17 residues. The V gene's germline CDR1 is LGHNT and CDR2 FRNRAP. V was clipped by 7 bases and J by 1 base; unmatched bases: 14. CDR3 in amino acids: CASAPFPGQVGNTEAFF. Written as DNA, the CDR3 is TGTGCTAGTGCCCCCTTCCCGGGACAGGTAGGGAACACTGAAGCTTTCTTT.